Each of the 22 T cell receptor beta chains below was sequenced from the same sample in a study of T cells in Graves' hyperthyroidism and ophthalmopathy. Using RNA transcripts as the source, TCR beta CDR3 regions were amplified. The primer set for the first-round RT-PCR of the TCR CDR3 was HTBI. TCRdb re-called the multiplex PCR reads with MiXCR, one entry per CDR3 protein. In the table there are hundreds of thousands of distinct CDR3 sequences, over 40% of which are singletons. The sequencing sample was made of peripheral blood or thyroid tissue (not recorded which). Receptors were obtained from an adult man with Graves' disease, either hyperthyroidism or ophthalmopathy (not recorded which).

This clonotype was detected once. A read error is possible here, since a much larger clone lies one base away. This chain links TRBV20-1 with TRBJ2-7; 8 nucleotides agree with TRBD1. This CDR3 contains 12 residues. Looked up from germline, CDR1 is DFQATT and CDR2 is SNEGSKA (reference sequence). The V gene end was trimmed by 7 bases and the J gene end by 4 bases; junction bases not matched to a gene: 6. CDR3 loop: CSVAGQDYEQYF. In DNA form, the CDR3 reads TGCAGTGTGGCGGGACAGGATTACGAGCAGTACTTC.

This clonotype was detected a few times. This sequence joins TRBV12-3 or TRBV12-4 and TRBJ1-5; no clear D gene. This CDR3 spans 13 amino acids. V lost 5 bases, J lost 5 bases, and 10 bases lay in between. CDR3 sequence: CASSMRAYQPQHF. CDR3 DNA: TGTGCCAGCAGTATGCGGGCGTATCAGCCCCAGCATTTT.

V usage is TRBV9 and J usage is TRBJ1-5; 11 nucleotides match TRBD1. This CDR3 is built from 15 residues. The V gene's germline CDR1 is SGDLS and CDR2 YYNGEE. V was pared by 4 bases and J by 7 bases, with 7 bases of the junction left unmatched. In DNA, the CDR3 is TGTGCCAGCAGCCGGGGACAGGGGGGAGGGCAGCCCCAGCATTTT. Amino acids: CASSRGQGGGQPQHF.

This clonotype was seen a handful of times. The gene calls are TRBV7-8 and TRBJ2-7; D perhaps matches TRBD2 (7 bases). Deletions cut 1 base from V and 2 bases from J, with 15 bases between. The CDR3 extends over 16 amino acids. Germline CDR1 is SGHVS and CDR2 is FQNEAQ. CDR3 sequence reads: CASSLDVGGGTYEQYF. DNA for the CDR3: TGTGCCAGCAGCTTAGACGTAGGGGGGGGCACCTACGAGCAGTACTTC.

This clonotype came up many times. CDR3 DNA sequence: TGTGCCAGCAGCTTCCTCACTAGCGGGGGTTACGAGCAGTACTTC. It specifies CASSFLTSGGYEQYF. This sequence joins TRBV7-2 and TRBJ2-7; TRBD2 matches 11 bases. The CDR3 is 15 amino acids. V trimming: 3 bases; J trimming: 4 bases; junction bases outside the gene matches: 5. Germline CDR1 reads SGHTA; CDR2 reads FQGNSA.

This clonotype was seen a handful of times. In nucleotides, the CDR3 is TGTGCCAGCAGCTTAAGCAGCCATGGGGCGAACACTGAAGCTTTCTTT. Translated, it gives CASSLSSHGANTEAFF. The chain employs TRBV7-9 and TRBJ1-1; the D gene is possibly TRBD1 (5 bases). With 2 bases removed from V and 1 base from J, the gap between germline ends came to 14 bases. The CDR3 runs 16 residues. The germline V gene encodes CDR1 SEHNR and CDR2 FQNEAQ (reference sequence).

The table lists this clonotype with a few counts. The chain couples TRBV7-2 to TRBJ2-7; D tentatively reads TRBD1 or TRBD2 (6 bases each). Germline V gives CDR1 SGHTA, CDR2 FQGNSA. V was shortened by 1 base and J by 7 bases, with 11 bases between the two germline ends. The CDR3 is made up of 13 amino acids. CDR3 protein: CASSLGGAGEQYF. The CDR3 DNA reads TGTGCCAGCAGCTTAGGGGGGGCAGGGGAGCAGTACTTC.

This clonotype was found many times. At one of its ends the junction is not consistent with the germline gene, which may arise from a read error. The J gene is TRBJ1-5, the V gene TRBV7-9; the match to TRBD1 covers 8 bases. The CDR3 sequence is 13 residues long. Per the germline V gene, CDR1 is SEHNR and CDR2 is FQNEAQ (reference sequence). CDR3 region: CASSQGAGQPQHF. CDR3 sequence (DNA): TGCGCCAGCAGTCAGGGGGCTGGACAGCCCCAGCATTTT.

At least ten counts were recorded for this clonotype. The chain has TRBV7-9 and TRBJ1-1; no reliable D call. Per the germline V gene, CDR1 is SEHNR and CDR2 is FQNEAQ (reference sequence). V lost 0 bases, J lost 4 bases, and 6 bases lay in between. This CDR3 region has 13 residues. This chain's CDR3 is CASSLASATEAFF. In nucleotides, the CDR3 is TGTGCCAGCAGCTTAGCGTCAGCCACTGAAGCTTTCTTT.

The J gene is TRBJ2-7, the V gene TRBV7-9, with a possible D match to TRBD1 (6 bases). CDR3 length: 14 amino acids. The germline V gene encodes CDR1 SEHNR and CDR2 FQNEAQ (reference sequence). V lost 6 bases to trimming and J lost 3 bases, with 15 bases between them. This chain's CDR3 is CASSPVGDNYEQYF. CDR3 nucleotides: TGTGCCAGCAGTCCGGTCGGGGACAACTACGAGCAGTACTTC.

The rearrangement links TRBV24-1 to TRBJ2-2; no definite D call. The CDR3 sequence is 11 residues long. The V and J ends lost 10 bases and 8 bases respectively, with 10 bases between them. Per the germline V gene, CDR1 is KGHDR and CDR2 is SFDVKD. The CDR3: CATSSTGELFF. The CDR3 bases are TGTGCCACAAGTAGCACAGGGGAGCTGTTTTTT.

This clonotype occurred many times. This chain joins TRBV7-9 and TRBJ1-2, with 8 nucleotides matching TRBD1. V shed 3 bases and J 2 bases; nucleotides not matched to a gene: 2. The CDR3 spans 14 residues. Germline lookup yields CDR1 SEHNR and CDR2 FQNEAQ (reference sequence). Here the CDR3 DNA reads TGTGCCAGCAGCTTCGGACAGGGCAACTATGGCTACACCTTC. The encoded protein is CASSFGQGNYGYTF.

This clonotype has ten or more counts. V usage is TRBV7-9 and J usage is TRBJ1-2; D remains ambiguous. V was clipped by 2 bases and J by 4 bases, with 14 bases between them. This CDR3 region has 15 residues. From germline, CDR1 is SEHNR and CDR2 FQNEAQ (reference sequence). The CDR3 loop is CASSLSADPTYGYTF. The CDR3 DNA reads TGTGCCAGCAGCTTATCCGCAGACCCTACCTATGGCTACACCTTC.

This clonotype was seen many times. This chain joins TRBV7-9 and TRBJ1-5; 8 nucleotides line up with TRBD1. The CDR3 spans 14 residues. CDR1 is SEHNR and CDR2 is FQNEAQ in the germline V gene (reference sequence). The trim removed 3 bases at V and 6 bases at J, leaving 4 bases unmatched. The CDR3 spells CASSLDRESQPQHF. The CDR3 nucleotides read TGTGCCAGCAGCTTGGACAGGGAAAGTCAGCCCCAGCATTTT.

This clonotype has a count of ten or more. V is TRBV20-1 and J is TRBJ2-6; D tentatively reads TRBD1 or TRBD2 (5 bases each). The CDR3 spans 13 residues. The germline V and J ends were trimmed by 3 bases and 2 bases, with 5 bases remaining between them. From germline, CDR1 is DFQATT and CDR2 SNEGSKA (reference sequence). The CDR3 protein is CSARGAGANVLTF. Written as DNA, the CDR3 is TGCAGTGCTAGGGGGGCTGGGGCCAACGTCCTGACTTTC.

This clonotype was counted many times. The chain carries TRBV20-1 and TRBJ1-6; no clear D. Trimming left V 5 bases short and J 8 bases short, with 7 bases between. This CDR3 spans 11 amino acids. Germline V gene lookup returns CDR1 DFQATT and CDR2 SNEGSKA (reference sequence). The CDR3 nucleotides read TGCAGTGCTGGTCGGGATTCACCCCTCCACTTT. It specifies CSAGRDSPLHF.

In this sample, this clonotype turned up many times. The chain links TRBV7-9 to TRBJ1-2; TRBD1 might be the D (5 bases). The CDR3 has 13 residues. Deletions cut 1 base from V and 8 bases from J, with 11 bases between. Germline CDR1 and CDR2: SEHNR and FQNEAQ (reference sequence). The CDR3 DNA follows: TGTGCCAGCAGCTTAGATAGGGGACGAGGCTACACCTTC. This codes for CASSLDRGRGYTF.

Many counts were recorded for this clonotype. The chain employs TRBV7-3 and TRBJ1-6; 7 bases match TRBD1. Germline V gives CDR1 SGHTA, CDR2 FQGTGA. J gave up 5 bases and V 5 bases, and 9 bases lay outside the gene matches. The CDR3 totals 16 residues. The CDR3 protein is CASSQTGTGHNSPLHF. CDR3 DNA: TGTGCCAGCAGCCAGACAGGGACGGGGCATAATTCACCCCTCCACTTT.

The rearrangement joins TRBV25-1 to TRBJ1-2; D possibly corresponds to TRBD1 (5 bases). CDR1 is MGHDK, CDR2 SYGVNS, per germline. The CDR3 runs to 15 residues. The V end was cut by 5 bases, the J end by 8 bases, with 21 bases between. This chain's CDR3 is CASSYLIGGVEGYTF. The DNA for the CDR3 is TGTGCCAGCAGTTACCTTATTGGGGGGGTTGAAGGCTACACCTTC.

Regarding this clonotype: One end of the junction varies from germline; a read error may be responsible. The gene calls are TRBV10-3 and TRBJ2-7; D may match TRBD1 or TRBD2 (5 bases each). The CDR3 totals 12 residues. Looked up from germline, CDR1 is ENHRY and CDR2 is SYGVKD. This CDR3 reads CASSEEGKLSYF. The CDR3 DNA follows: TGTGCCAGCAGTGAAGAGGGGAAACTGTCGTACTTC.

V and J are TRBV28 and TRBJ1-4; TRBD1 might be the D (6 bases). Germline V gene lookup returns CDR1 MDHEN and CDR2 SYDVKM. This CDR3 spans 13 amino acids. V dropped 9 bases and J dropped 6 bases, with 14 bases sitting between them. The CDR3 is CASAYTGYEKLFF. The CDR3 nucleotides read TGTGCCAGTGCTTACACAGGGTATGAAAAACTGTTTTTT.

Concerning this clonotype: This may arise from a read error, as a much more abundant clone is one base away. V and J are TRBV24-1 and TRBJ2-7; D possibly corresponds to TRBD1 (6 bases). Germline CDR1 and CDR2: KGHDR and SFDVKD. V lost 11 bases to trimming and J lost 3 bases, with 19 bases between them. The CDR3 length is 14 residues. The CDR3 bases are TGTGCCATCGGTGAGGCAGGGGAGAGCTACGAGCAGTACTTC. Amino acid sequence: CAIGEAGESYEQYF.